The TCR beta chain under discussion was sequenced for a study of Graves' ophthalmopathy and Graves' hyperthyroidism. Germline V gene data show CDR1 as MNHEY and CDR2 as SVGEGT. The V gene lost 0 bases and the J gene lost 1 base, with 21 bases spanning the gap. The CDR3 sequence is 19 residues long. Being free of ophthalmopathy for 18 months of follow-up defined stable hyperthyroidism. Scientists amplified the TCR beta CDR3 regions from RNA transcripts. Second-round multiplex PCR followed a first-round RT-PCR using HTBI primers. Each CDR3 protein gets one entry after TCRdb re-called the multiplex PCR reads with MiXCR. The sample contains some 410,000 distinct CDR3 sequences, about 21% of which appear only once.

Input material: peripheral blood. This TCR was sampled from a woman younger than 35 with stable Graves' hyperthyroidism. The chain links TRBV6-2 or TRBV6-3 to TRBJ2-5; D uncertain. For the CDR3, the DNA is TGTGCCAGCAGTTACTCGAACACTGGGCTCCCGATACCCCAAGAGACCCAGTACTTC. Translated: CASSYSNTGLPIPQETQYF.